This TCR beta chain was sequenced in a study of blood T cell repertoires in COVID-19. In the study overall: COVID-19 samples collected from the United States, Italy and Spain covered acute and convalescent phases. T cells, B-cell-depleted T cells, or PBMCs supplied cDNA or gDNA.

CDR1 is SGHTA and CDR2 is FQGNSA in the germline V gene. The CDR3 is made up of 15 amino acids. V trimming: 5 bases; J trimming: 1 base; junction bases outside the gene matches: 7. Original data processing: Researchers report that nucleated cell counts were estimated from reference gene primer amplification. Data came from immunoSEQ multiplex PCR; TCRdb stores just in-frame clones and leaves some out. The D gene and trimming were derived from the DNA, and the V and J assignments and clone size from that table. The sample gives approximately 400,000 clones, roughly 80% of which show up once; 1.1% is in the top ten.

This TCR came from a human donor with acute or convalescent COVID-19. The donor label of this sample is uncertain. The sequencing sample was made of peripheral blood. The V and J genes are TRBV7-2 and TRBJ1-1, with TRBD1 matching 7 bases. The CDR3: CASSPLGTANTEAFF. The CDR3, as DNA: TGTGCCAGCAGCCCACTCGGGACAGCGAACACTGAAGCTTTCTTT.